These 22 T cell receptor beta chains were sequenced from one sample in a study of cytomegalovirus exposure and HLA in healthy donors. Generated by immunoSEQ multiplex PCR, the TCRdb table keeps only in-frame clones and is missing some. Here the sample spans about 160,000 clones, less than 90% being singletons. Sequences were obtained from PBMCs. Source of these receptors: a woman in her twenties or thirties in good health and CMV-seronegative.

This clone was detected only once. This chain connects TRBV11-2 to TRBJ2-7; D possibly corresponds to TRBD2 (7 bases). Trimming removed 5 bases at V and 3 bases at J, with 20 bases between. Germline CDR1 is SGHAT and CDR2 is FQNNGV. The CDR3 consists of 16 residues. The DNA for the CDR3 is TGTGCCAGCAGCCCACGAGTGGCGGGGGCCCTCTACGAGCAGTACTTC. Amino acid sequence: CASSPRVAGALYEQYF.

V gene TRBV14 combines with J gene TRBJ1-6, with 7 bases fitting TRBD1. CDR1 is SGHDN, CDR2 FVKESK, per germline. J lost 8 bases, V lost 4 bases, and 11 bases had no gene match. The CDR3 is 16 residues long. CDR3 loop: CASSPHKGAGDSPLHF. Written as DNA, the CDR3 is TGTGCCAGCAGCCCCCACAAGGGGGCGGGCGATTCACCCCTCCACTTT.

This clone showed up just once. The V and J genes are TRBV9 and TRBJ1-6, with D unresolved. The germline CDR1 and CDR2 sequences are SGDLS and YYNGEE. Trimming cost V 1 base and J 8 bases, with 10 bases left between them. The CDR3 contains 14 residues. The CDR3 nucleotides read TGTGCCAGCAGCGTATTGGCCGCTGATTCACCCCTCCACTTT. Protein sequence: CASSVLAADSPLHF.

The CDR3 sequence is CASSVEGSGVGELFF. DNA for the CDR3: TGTGCCAGCAGCGTAGAGGGTAGCGGGGTCGGGGAGCTGTTTTTT. The chain joins TRBV9 to TRBJ2-2, with TRBD2 matching over 8 bases. This CDR3 comprises 15 residues. Unmatched junction bases numbered 5, after V lost 0 bases and J lost 7 bases. Germline V gene lookup returns CDR1 SGDLS and CDR2 YYNGEE.

V is TRBV7-9 and J is TRBJ1-2, with 7 bases lining up with TRBD1. Unmatched junction bases numbered 4, after V lost 2 bases and J lost 4 bases. The CDR3 length is 14 residues. Germline V gene data show CDR1 as SEHNR and CDR2 as FQNEAQ (reference sequence). DNA of the CDR3: TGTGCCAGCAGCTTAAGGGACAGACTCTATGGCTACACCTTC. It specifies CASSLRDRLYGYTF.

This chain uses TRBV4-3 with TRBJ2-2; tentative D call: TRBD2 (5 bases). Germline-derived CDR1 and CDR2 are LGHNA and YSLEER. The V and J ends lost 1 base and 7 bases respectively, with 10 bases between them. CDR3 length equals 14 residues. CDR3 loop: CASSQVSSGGELFF. The CDR3 DNA follows: TGCGCCAGCAGCCAAGTATCGAGCGGCGGGGAGCTGTTTTTT.

The V gene is TRBV2, the J gene TRBJ1-2; no definite D call. Germline lookup yields CDR1 SNHLY and CDR2 FYNNEI. This CDR3 comprises 17 residues. The ends were cut back, 6 bases at V and 0 bases at J, with 20 bases in the middle. CDR3 nucleotide sequence: TGTGCCAGCAGCGAAATTGGGTGGGGAACCACTAACTATGGCTACACCTTC. Encoded protein: CASSEIGWGTTNYGYTF.

This rearrangement joins TRBV30 to TRBJ1-5; a weak D match, TRBD1 (5 bases). V was shortened by 0 bases and J by 1 base, with 10 bases between the two germline ends. The germline CDR1 and CDR2 sequences are GTSNPN and SVGIG (reference sequence). The CDR3 covers 15 residues. In DNA form, the CDR3 reads TGTGCCTGGAGTGTTGGACAACTAAGCAATCAGCCCCAGCATTTT. It specifies CAWSVGQLSNQPQHF.

The chain uses TRBV29-1 and TRBJ2-1, with 11 bases that match TRBD2. CDR3 size: 16 residues. V dropped 3 bases and J dropped 1; count of bases not matched to a gene: 5. Germline V CDR1 and CDR2: SQVTM, ANQGSEA. CDR3 protein: CSVDRIAGGSYNEQFF. In DNA form, the CDR3 reads TGCAGCGTTGACCGTATAGCGGGAGGGTCCTACAATGAGCAGTTCTTC.

Only a few counts were recorded for this clone. The chain recombines TRBV4-2 with TRBJ2-7; 15 nucleotides agree with TRBD2. The trim removed 4 bases at V and 4 bases at J, leaving 2 bases unmatched. Per germline, CDR1 LGHNA and CDR2 YNFKEQ. The length of the CDR3 is 15 residues. CDR3 in amino acids: CASSPGTSGRYEQYF. CDR3 sequence (DNA): TGTGCCAGCAGCCCTGGGACTAGCGGGAGGTACGAGCAGTACTTC.

The rearrangement joins TRBV19 to TRBJ2-7; 9 bases line up with TRBD2. The trim removed 3 bases at V and 4 bases at J, leaving 4 bases unmatched. CDR1 is LNHDA, CDR2 SQIVND, per germline (reference sequence). This CDR3 has 14 residues. In nucleotides, the CDR3 is TGTGCCAGTAGTATCCAGGCGGGAGGGTACGAGCAGTACTTC. This translates into CASSIQAGGYEQYF.

The chain carries TRBV5-1 and TRBJ1-1; 8 bases agree with TRBD1. V dropped 0 bases and J dropped 4; count of bases not matched to a gene: 5. The CDR3 consists of 15 residues. CDR1 is SGHRS, CDR2 YFSETQ, per germline. The CDR3 loop reads CASSLARTGITEAFF. The CDR3 DNA follows: TGCGCCAGCAGCTTGGCCCGGACAGGGATCACTGAAGCTTTCTTT.

This chain connects TRBV5-4 to TRBJ2-3; 11 positions agree with TRBD2. Germline trimming cut 5 bases from V and 0 bases from J; bases unmatched to any gene: 8. The CDR3 is 17 residues long. The germline V gene has CDR1 SGHNT and CDR2 YYREEE (reference sequence). CDR3 bases: TGTGCCAGCAGTTCCGGACTAGCGGGTAGAAGCACAGATACGCAGTATTTT. This sequence encodes CASSSGLAGRSTDTQYF.

There are a few counts of this clone. DNA for the CDR3: TGCGCCAGCAGCCAAGATTACAGCTCCATCTACGAGCAGTACTTC. Translating gives CASSQDYSSIYEQYF. This sequence joins TRBV4-3 and TRBJ2-7; D ambiguous. Germline V gene lookup returns CDR1 LGHNA and CDR2 YSLEER. V dropped 0 bases and J dropped 3 bases, with 12 bases sitting between them. The CDR3 runs 15 residues.

This chain joins TRBV7-8 and TRBJ2-7; a possible D gene is TRBD1 (6 bases). Per germline, CDR1 SGHVS and CDR2 FQNEAQ. CDR3 length: 13 residues. Deletions cut 4 bases from V and 3 bases from J, with 10 bases between. CDR3 sequence reads: CASSSRTDYEQYF. The CDR3 nucleotides read TGTGCCAGCAGCTCAAGGACAGACTACGAGCAGTACTTC.

The chain carries TRBV9 and TRBJ2-3, with D possibly being TRBD1 (5 bases). This CDR3 has 15 residues. Deletions cut 3 bases from V and 2 bases from J, with 13 bases between. CDR1 is SGDLS and CDR2 is YYNGEE in the germline V gene. CDR3 amino acids: CASSAQGYDTDTQYF. CDR3 in DNA: TGTGCCAGCAGCGCGCAGGGTTACGACACAGATACGCAGTATTTT.

This clone has only one observation. V and J are TRBV6-5 and TRBJ1-2; TRBD1 might be the D (5 bases). There are 14 residues in the CDR3. The germline V gene has CDR1 MNHEY and CDR2 SVGAGI. Trimming took off 4 bases at V and 5 bases at J, with 14 bases between the two ends. The CDR3 protein is CASSLLPEGYGYTF. The CDR3 region has the DNA TGTGCCAGCAGTTTATTACCAGAGGGGTATGGCTACACCTTC.

The J gene is TRBJ2-5, the V gene TRBV7-8; maybe TRBD2 (6 bases). Trimming took off 5 bases at V and 2 bases at J, with 18 bases between the two ends. This CDR3 spans 16 amino acids. Germline values: CDR1 SGHVS, CDR2 FQNEAQ. This CDR3 reads CASSPSHPGLQETQYF. The CDR3 coding sequence is TGTGCCAGCAGCCCGAGTCACCCGGGACTTCAAGAGACCCAGTACTTC.

The chain's CDR3 is CASSSPQYGYTF. For the CDR3, the DNA is TGTGCCAGCAGTAGTCCCCAATATGGCTACACCTTC. This chain connects TRBV6-5 to TRBJ1-2; no definite D call. Trimming removed 5 bases at V and 5 bases at J, with 9 bases between. The CDR3 spans 12 residues. CDR1 and CDR2 from the germline V gene are MNHEY and SVGAGI.

The CDR3: CASSLSGETYEQYF. CDR3 in DNA: TGTGCCAGCAGTCTTAGCGGAGAAACCTACGAGCAGTACTTC. V usage is TRBV28 and J usage is TRBJ2-7; D perhaps matches TRBD2 (6 bases). With 5 bases removed from V and 2 bases from J, the gap between germline ends came to 13 bases. Germline CDR1 MDHEN, CDR2 SYDVKM. The CDR3 contains 14 residues.

The V and J genes are TRBV27 and TRBJ2-7, with 8 bases fitting TRBD2. Germline V gene sequence: CDR1 MNHEY, CDR2 SMNVEV (reference sequence). The CDR3 length is 14 residues. J was trimmed by 4 bases and V by 5 bases; bases with no gene match: 7. The CDR3 reads CASSGSGSNYEQYF. As DNA, the CDR3 is TGTGCCAGCAGTGGAAGCGGGAGTAATTACGAGCAGTACTTC.

This chain uses TRBV7-3 with TRBJ1-2, with D tentatively TRBD1 (6 bases). Deletions cut 2 bases from V and 6 bases from J, with 13 bases between. Germline-derived CDR1 and CDR2 are SGHTA and FQGTGA. This CDR3 spans 14 amino acids. Written as DNA, the CDR3 is TGTGCCAGCAGCTTAGACTCCAGGGGCCATGGCTACACCTTC. Amino acids: CASSLDSRGHGYTF.